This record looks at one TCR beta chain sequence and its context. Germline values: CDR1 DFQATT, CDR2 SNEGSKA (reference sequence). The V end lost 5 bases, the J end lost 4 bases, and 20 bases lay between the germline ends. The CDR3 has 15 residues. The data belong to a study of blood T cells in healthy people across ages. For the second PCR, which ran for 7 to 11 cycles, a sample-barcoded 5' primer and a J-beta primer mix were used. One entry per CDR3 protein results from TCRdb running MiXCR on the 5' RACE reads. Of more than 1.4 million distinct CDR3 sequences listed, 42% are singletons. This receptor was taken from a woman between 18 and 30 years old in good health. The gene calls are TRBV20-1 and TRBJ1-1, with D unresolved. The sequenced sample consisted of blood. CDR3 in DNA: TGCAGTGCTCCACCTACAAGCCCATCTAGCACTGAAGCTTTCTTT. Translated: CSAPPTSPSSTEAFF.